This T cell receptor (beta chain) was recorded in a study of blood T cells in healthy people across ages. V lost 1 base to trimming and J lost 3 bases, with 10 bases between them. CDR1 SGDLS and CDR2 YYNGEE come from the germline V gene. The CDR3 runs to 15 residues. For the second PCR, which ran for about 7 to 11 cycles, a sample-barcoded 5' primer and a J-beta primer mix were used. Each CDR3 protein is one row after TCRdb ran MiXCR on the 5' RACE reads. This table holds 800,000 to 900,000 distinct CDR3 sequences, roughly 60% found once. Donor samples were obtained from healthy Caucasian individuals from Russia, aged about 6 to 95. Investigators took 9.5 to 10 milliliters of peripheral blood from every donor. About this clonotype itself: Antigen unknown.

General study results and limits: Long-lived and aged donors differed, with more naive CD4+ cells and higher diversity in the long-lived. Roughly linear declines in TCR beta diversity per million T cells occurred with age.

Sample: blood. The sequence was collected from a man aged 25 to 40 in good health. J is TRBJ1-4 and V is TRBV9; perhaps TRBD1 as D (5 bases). CDR3: CASSVQGTPNEKLFF. The CDR3 DNA is TGTGCCAGCAGCGTACAGGGAACCCCTAATGAAAAACTGTTTTTT.